One TCR beta chain is described in this entry. The sample is drawn from a study of blood T cell repertoires in COVID-19. As for the study in general: Samples taken during acute and convalescent COVID-19 were collected in the United States, Italy and Spain.

Participant ages covered roughly 18 to 90 years across about 22 US areas. Germline V gene lookup returns CDR1 PRHDT and CDR2 FYEKMQ (reference sequence). The CDR3 covers 17 residues. The V gene lost 5 bases and the J gene lost 0 bases, with 18 bases spanning the gap. Sequenced by immunoSEQ multiplex PCR; TCRdb stores in-frame clones only, minus some. In the table there are about 180,000 clones, 88% of which are singletons. The material sequenced was PBMCs or T cells enriched from blood (not recorded which). The chain carries TRBV13 and TRBJ2-3; possibly TRBD2 for D (6 bases). The TCR sequence derives from a woman between 18 and 29 years old who had recovered from COVID-19. The CDR3 DNA reads as TGTGCCAGCAGCGCCTTGGCGGGACCCCCTAGCACAGATACGCAGTATTTT. Translated: CASSALAGPPSTDTQYF.